What follows are 21 T cell receptor beta chains derived from one specimen sequenced in a study of T cell responses to AZD1222 COVID-19 vaccine. The protocol was immunoSEQ multiplex PCR, while the TCRdb copy is restricted to in-frame clones and leaves out a portion. The table lists about 180,000 clones, over 75% of them singletons. The sequenced sample was peripheral blood, obtained on day 0 of AZD1222 vaccination. These receptors were taken from an adult in good health.

V and J are TRBV7-6 and TRBJ2-2; D is uncertain. The CDR3 consists of 15 residues. Looked up from germline, CDR1 is SGHVS and CDR2 is FNYEAQ. V lost 0 bases and J 1 base, leaving 6 bases between the germline ends. The CDR3 bases are TGTGCCAGCAGCTTAGCGAATTTGAACACCGGGGAGCTGTTTTTT. Amino acids: CASSLANLNTGELFF.

The chain has TRBV5-4 and TRBJ1-1; D uncertain. The CDR3 extends over 14 amino acids. Between the trimmed V and J ends, which lost 4 bases and 0 bases, there was a span of 10 bases. Germline V gene lookup returns CDR1 SGHNT and CDR2 YYREEE (reference sequence). CDR3 protein: CASSTIHMNTEAFF. The CDR3 DNA reads TGTGCCAGCAGCACTATCCACATGAACACTGAAGCTTTCTTT.

The CDR3 bases are TGTGCCAGCAGCTTATGGGGGGGGACCGACAATGAGCAGTTCTTC. Encoded protein: CASSLWGGTDNEQFF. The V and J genes are TRBV7-2 and TRBJ2-1; 7 positions agree with TRBD2. This CDR3 is built from 15 residues. Looked up from germline, CDR1 is SGHTA and CDR2 is FQGNSA. The junction had 6 bases not matched to a gene; V was cut back by 2 bases and J by 5 bases.

The rearrangement links TRBV14 to TRBJ1-6, with a tentative D call TRBD1 (5 bases). Per the germline V gene, CDR1 is SGHDN and CDR2 is FVKESK. The V end lost 8 bases, the J end lost 6 bases, and 11 bases lay between the germline ends. The CDR3 is 13 residues long. Here the CDR3 reads CASGAGSNSPLHF. The CDR3 DNA reads as TGTGCCAGCGGGGCAGGGAGTAATTCACCCCTCCACTTT.

The chain is built from TRBV27 and TRBJ2-7; weak D call: TRBD1 (6 bases). CDR3 size: 15 residues. CDR1 and CDR2 from the germline V gene are MNHEY and SMNVEV (reference sequence). V lost 3 bases and J 7 bases, leaving 19 bases between the germline ends. The CDR3 sequence is CASSLSGPKRGEQYF. The CDR3 bases are TGTGCCAGCAGTTTGTCCGGGCCCAAGAGGGGGGAGCAGTACTTC.

The chain recombines TRBV9 with TRBJ1-1, with a tentative D call TRBD1 (5 bases). Trimming left V 4 bases short and J 3 bases short, with 10 bases between. The CDR3 consists of 13 residues. Per the germline V gene, CDR1 is SGDLS and CDR2 is YYNGEE. CDR3 protein: CASSPGGDTEAFF. In DNA form, the CDR3 reads TGTGCCAGCAGCCCGGGGGGGGACACTGAAGCTTTCTTT. The full variable domain, completed using reference TRBV9 and TRBJ1-1, is DSGVTQTPKHLITATGQRVTLRCSPRSGDLSVYWYQQSLDQGLQFLIQYYNGEERAKGNILERFSAQQFPDLHSELNLSSLELGDSALYFCASSPGGDTEAFFGQGTRLTVV.

Written as DNA, the CDR3 is TGCGCCAGCAGCCGGACTAGCGGGGGCCCCTCGGGCGAGCAGTTCTTC. Protein sequence: CASSRTSGGPSGEQFF. J is TRBJ2-1 and V is TRBV4-1; 13 bases line up with TRBD2. CDR3 length: 16 amino acids. Unmatched junction bases numbered 10, after V lost 4 bases and J lost 10 bases. Germline V gives CDR1 MGHRA, CDR2 YSYEKL.

There are a few counts of this clone. V usage is TRBV14 and J usage is TRBJ1-1; D gene ambiguous. Trimming pared 4 bases from V and 11 bases from J, leaving 17 bases between. There are 13 residues in the CDR3. In germline, CDR1 is SGHDN, CDR2 FVKESK. The CDR3 sequence is CASSRPGATRAFF. The CDR3 region has the DNA TGTGCCAGCAGCCGCCCGGGAGCGACCAGGGCTTTCTTT.

The CDR3: CASSGGLGKGEQFF. The CDR3 DNA reads as TGTGCCAGCAGTGGGGGACTGGGGAAAGGGGAGCAGTTCTTC. The gene calls are TRBV25-1 and TRBJ2-1, with D perhaps TRBD2 (6 bases). V lost 4 bases and J lost 10, with 17 bases in between. Germline-derived CDR1 and CDR2 are MGHDK and SYGVNS. The CDR3 has 14 amino acids.

The rearrangement joins TRBV5-6 to TRBJ2-2; D perhaps matches TRBD2 (5 bases). The CDR3 contains 16 residues. The germline gives CDR1 SGHDT, CDR2 YYEEEE. Deletions cut 1 base from V and 3 bases from J, with 13 bases between. CDR3 residues: CASSLLPTIDTGELFF. CDR3 nucleotides: TGTGCCAGCAGCTTGCTTCCGACTATAGACACCGGGGAGCTGTTTTTT.

This clone was seen a few times. The chain recombines TRBV6-4 with TRBJ2-5, with a possible D match to TRBD1 (6 bases). The CDR3 is made up of 14 amino acids. From germline, CDR1 is MRHNA and CDR2 SNTAGT. Trimming removed 6 bases from V and 2 bases from J, with 13 bases in between. The CDR3 here is CASSEKGGQETQYF. DNA of the CDR3: TGTGCCAGCAGCGAGAAAGGGGGACAAGAGACCCAGTACTTC.

The chain employs TRBV27 and TRBJ2-7; D call uncertain. V lost 3 bases and J lost 0, with 6 bases in between. This CDR3 spans 13 amino acids. Germline lookup yields CDR1 MNHEY and CDR2 SMNVEV (reference sequence). This CDR3 reads CASSLSISYEQYF. In nucleotides, the CDR3 is TGTGCCAGCAGTTTGAGCATCTCCTACGAGCAGTACTTC.

This clone was detected once. This sequence joins TRBV4-3 and TRBJ1-2, with 8 bases fitting TRBD1. This CDR3 is built from 16 residues. Germline V lookup: CDR1 LGHNA, CDR2 YSLEER. V gave up 1 base and J gave up 5 bases; unmatched junction bases: 9. The CDR3 nucleotides read TGCGCCAGCAGCCAAGTCGGGACAGGAGGTCATTATGGCTACACCTTC. It is translated as CASSQVGTGGHYGYTF.

The genes are TRBV28 and TRBJ1-6; a weak D match, TRBD1 (5 bases). Germline values: CDR1 MDHEN, CDR2 SYDVKM. This CDR3 has 15 amino acids. V shed 6 bases and J shed 5 bases, with 14 bases lying between them. CDR3 residues: CASRPPRGNNSPLHF. In nucleotides, the CDR3 is TGTGCCAGCAGACCCCCCCGGGGGAATAATTCACCCCTCCACTTT.

This clone was picked up a small number of times. Other DNA sequences within the sample encode an identical CDR3. V is TRBV7-3 and J is TRBJ2-7; D not certain. The length of the CDR3 is 13 residues. Germline CDR1 and CDR2: SGHTA and FQGTGA. Between the trimmed V and J ends, which lost 5 bases and 3 bases, there was a span of 11 bases. CDR3 in DNA: TGTGCCAGCAGCCCTGGACCGGGCTACGAGCAGTACTTC. Its protein product is CASSPGPGYEQYF.

This sequence joins TRBV24-1 and TRBJ1-4, with D maybe TRBD1 (5 bases). This CDR3 region has 13 residues. Germline V gives CDR1 KGHDR, CDR2 SFDVKD. Between the trimmed V and J ends, which lost 3 bases and 13 bases, there was a span of 14 bases. This CDR3 reads CATSDGYLGGLFF. Written as DNA, the CDR3 is TGTGCCACCAGTGATGGGTATCTGGGGGGACTGTTTTTT.

This rearrangement joins TRBV11-2 to TRBJ1-6; 9 bases are shared with TRBD1. Germline V gene lookup returns CDR1 SGHAT and CDR2 FQNNGV. CDR3 length equals 16 residues. The trim removed 5 bases at V and 6 bases at J, leaving 8 bases unmatched. CDR3 coding DNA: TGTGCCAGCAGCCTAACCGGGACAGGGCTTAATTCACCCCTCCACTTT. Its protein is CASSLTGTGLNSPLHF.

The chain employs TRBV19 and TRBJ1-5, with 7 positions matching TRBD1. Germline CDR1 LNHDA, CDR2 SQIVND (reference sequence). V gave up 5 bases and J gave up 3 bases; unmatched junction bases: 16. This CDR3 is 18 amino acids long. For the CDR3, the DNA is TGTGCCAGTAGTCGAGGCCAGGGGGGAGGCATTCTCAATCAGCCCCAGCATTTT. Encoded protein: CASSRGQGGGILNQPQHF.

V and J are TRBV6-5 and TRBJ2-2, with D perhaps TRBD1 or TRBD2 (5 bases each). The CDR3 is made up of 15 amino acids. The germline V gene has CDR1 MNHEY and CDR2 SVGAGI. Trimming took 8 bases from V and 2 from J, leaving 15 bases between them. CDR3 sequence (DNA): TGTGCCAGCCGACGGGACGGCCAAAACACCGGGGAGCTGTTTTTT. As protein: CASRRDGQNTGELFF.

This chain uses TRBV28 with TRBJ1-4; no reliable D call. In germline, CDR1 is MDHEN, CDR2 SYDVKM. Trimming removed 6 bases from V and 10 bases from J, with 12 bases in between. This CDR3 has 12 residues. The CDR3 DNA reads as TGTGCCAGCAGATTTCCCGCGGGAAAACTGTTTTTT. Its protein is CASRFPAGKLFF.

The V and J genes are TRBV29-1 and TRBJ1-1; possible D gene TRBD1, 6 bases. The CDR3 loop spans 13 amino acids. The germline gives CDR1 SQVTM, CDR2 ANQGSEA. Trimming removed 6 bases at V and 4 bases at J, with 15 bases between. The CDR3 DNA reads as TGCAGCGTGAACCCGACAGGTATCACTGAAGCTTTCTTT. This encodes CSVNPTGITEAFF.